Listed here are 12 T cell receptor beta chains from one sample, sequenced in a study of blood T cell repertoires in COVID-19. Sequencing was performed with immunoSEQ multiplex PCR; in TCRdb, only in-frame clones are kept and a portion is missing. Of approximately 170,000 clones in the sample, approximately 90% were seen once. The sequenced material came from peripheral blood. These TCRs come from a man aged 45-60 years who had recovered from COVID-19.

The rearrangement uses TRBV24-1 and TRBJ2-2; D call uncertain. This CDR3 comprises 16 residues. V was trimmed by 1 base and J by 0 bases, leaving 8 bases between them. Germline V gives CDR1 KGHDR, CDR2 SFDVKD. DNA for the CDR3: TGTGCCACCAGTGATTTCGGCGGAACGAACACCGGGGAGCTGTTTTTT. Translated, it gives CATSDFGGTNTGELFF.

The rearrangement joins TRBV7-2 to TRBJ2-3; TRBD1 matches at 7 bases. CDR1 SGHTA and CDR2 FQGNSA come from the germline V gene. This CDR3 has 14 residues. With V trimmed by 5 bases and J by 4 bases, 6 bases remained unmatched. CDR3 loop: CASSPGTVADTQYF. The CDR3 nucleotides are TGTGCCAGCAGCCCAGGGACAGTAGCAGATACGCAGTATTTT.

The V and J genes are TRBV29-1 and TRBJ2-7, with 8 positions matching TRBD1. This CDR3 is built from 13 residues. Looked up from germline, CDR1 is SQVTM and CDR2 is ANQGSEA. Unmatched junction bases numbered 7, after V lost 6 bases and J lost 3 bases. This CDR3 reads CSVATGGDYEQYF. The DNA for the CDR3 is TGCAGCGTGGCAACAGGGGGAGACTACGAGCAGTACTTC.

This sequence joins TRBV18 and TRBJ1-1; 9 nucleotides match TRBD1. The CDR3 spans 15 residues. With V trimmed by 4 bases and J by 3 bases, 6 bases remained unmatched. Germline V gene sequence: CDR1 KGHSH, CDR2 LQKENI. CDR3 sequence (DNA): TGTGCCAGCTCACTACAGGGGGCCAAGGACACTGAAGCTTTCTTT. Protein: CASSLQGAKDTEAFF.

The rearrangement links TRBV7-2 to TRBJ2-5, with D possibly TRBD2 on 5 matching bases. This CDR3 is 11 amino acids long. The germline V gene encodes CDR1 SGHTA and CDR2 FQGNSA. Trimming left V 2 bases short and J 9 bases short, with 7 bases between. DNA of the CDR3: TGTGCCAGCAGCTTAACTAGGGCCCAGTACTTC. This encodes CASSLTRAQYF.

The J gene is TRBJ2-2, the V gene TRBV12-5; D possibly corresponds to TRBD1 (5 bases). There are 16 residues in the CDR3. The germline V and J ends were trimmed by 5 bases and 4 bases, with 17 bases remaining between them. Per the germline V gene, CDR1 is LGHNT and CDR2 is FRNRAP. CDR3 nucleotides: TGTGCTAGTGGTCTGGCCCCTCCCCAGGGCACCGGGGAGCTGTTTTTT. Encoded protein: CASGLAPPQGTGELFF.

The chain combines TRBV3-1 (or the pseudogene TRBV3-2) with TRBJ2-5; TRBD2 aligns across 7 bases. With V trimmed by 4 bases and J by 5 bases, 10 bases remained unmatched. This CDR3 is 15 amino acids long. Germline V CDR1 and CDR2: LGHDT, YNNKEL (reference sequence). The CDR3 DNA follows: TGTGCCAGCAGCCCAGCCCAGAGTAGCGGGGAGACCCAGTACTTC. It codes for CASSPAQSSGETQYF.

The rearrangement links TRBV18 to TRBJ2-3, with a tentative D call TRBD2 (5 bases). The CDR3 loop spans 15 amino acids. Germline V gene lookup returns CDR1 KGHSH and CDR2 LQKENI. The V and J ends lost 4 bases and 0 bases respectively, with 11 bases between them. CDR3 in DNA: TGTGCCAGCTCACTTCGGGGTCCTAGCACAGATACGCAGTATTTT. Amino acid sequence: CASSLRGPSTDTQYF.

V and J are TRBV5-5 and TRBJ1-2; the D is unclear. This CDR3 contains 11 residues. Trimming removed 3 bases at V and 8 bases at J, with 8 bases between. Germline assignment: CDR1 SGHKS and CDR2 YYEKEE (reference sequence). CDR3 nucleotides: TGTGCCAGCAGCTCCGCGAGCGGCTACACCTTC. Residues: CASSSASGYTF.

The J gene is TRBJ2-2, the V gene TRBV9, with 12 bases fitting TRBD2. CDR3 length: 16 amino acids. CDR1 SGDLS and CDR2 YYNGEE come from the germline V gene. V lost 4 bases to trimming and J lost 5 bases; unmatched junction nucleotides: 6. The CDR3 sequence is CASSPGLAGITGELFF. The CDR3 DNA reads as TGTGCCAGCAGCCCTGGACTAGCGGGAATAACCGGGGAGCTGTTTTTT.

The sample holds one count of this clone. The V call is TRBV7-3, the J call TRBJ2-1; D not resolved. V shed 5 bases and J shed 4 bases, with 15 bases lying between them. The germline V gene encodes CDR1 SGHTA and CDR2 FQGTGA. The CDR3 extends over 15 amino acids. The CDR3 reads CASSPYHTTYNEQFF. CDR3 DNA: TGTGCCAGCAGCCCGTACCATACTACTTACAATGAGCAGTTCTTC.

In this sample, this clone turned up once. The chain recombines TRBV5-8 with TRBJ2-6; 8 nucleotides agree with TRBD2. The germline gives CDR1 SGHTS, CDR2 YDEGEE. V shed 4 bases, J shed 4 bases, and the junction held 4 bases outside the gene matches. This CDR3 has 15 residues. CDR3 amino acids: CASSASGGGANVLTF. In DNA form, the CDR3 reads TGTGCCAGCAGCGCAAGCGGGGGAGGGGCCAACGTCCTGACTTTC.